This T cell receptor (beta chain) is drawn from a study of blood T cell repertoires in COVID-19. Study background: The cDNA or gDNA used as material had been derived from T cells, B-cell-depleted T cells, or PBMCs.

Participants spanned ages about 18 to 95 years and resided in over 20 US areas. This CDR3 contains 13 residues. Per germline, CDR1 MNHEY and CDR2 SMNVEV (reference sequence). V trimming: 5 bases; J trimming: 6 bases; junction bases outside the gene matches: 4. Original data processing: Scientists estimated how many nucleated cells there were by amplifying reference gene primers. TCRdb keeps only in-frame clones here, not all; method: immunoSEQ multiplex PCR. D and trimming come from the DNA, and the V and J calls and clone size come from that table. Seen here are a few hundred thousand clones, approximately 80% observed once, and the top ten hold approximately 1.4%.

V and J are TRBV27 and TRBJ2-1; 7 bases are a match to TRBD1. This sequence was found in a woman in her thirties or forties with acute COVID-19. Sample: PBMCs or T cells enriched from blood (not recorded which). The CDR3 sequence is CASSPTGFNEQFF. For the CDR3, the DNA is TGTGCCAGCAGTCCGACAGGGTTCAATGAGCAGTTCTTC.